The rows below give T cell receptor beta chains drawn from one sample of a study of blood T cell repertoires in COVID-19. Clones were sequenced by immunoSEQ multiplex PCR, and TCRdb holds only the in-frame ones, with some missing. The sample contains roughly 80,000 clones, 90% to 95% of which appear only once. The sequencing sample was made of peripheral blood. The origin of the receptors is a man between 45 and 60 years old with COVID-19, enrolled during active disease. Both conserved end residues are part of each CDR3. Fields, in order: D gene, J gene, V gene, clone size, CDR3 DNA, CDR3 protein. A D gene is named only where the DNA matches it firmly. Clone sizes are given selectively: once, few, many, or a class where the clone is expanded.

d_gene: .
j_gene: TRBJ1-3
v_gene: TRBV19
abundance: few
CDR3nt: TGTGCCAGTACAACAGGCCGCAGCTCTGGAAACACCATATATTTT
CDR3aa: CASTTGRSSGNTIYF

d_gene: TRBD1
j_gene: TRBJ2-5
v_gene: TRBV5-1
abundance: once
CDR3nt: TGCGCCAGCAGCACAGGACAGGGACAAGAGACCCAGTACTTC
CDR3aa: CASSTGQGQETQYF

d_gene: TRBD2
j_gene: TRBJ2-5
v_gene: TRBV29-1
abundance: .
CDR3nt: TGCAGCGTTAACCTAGCGGGAGCCTCTCAAGAGACCCAGTACTTC
CDR3aa: CSVNLAGASQETQYF

d_gene: TRBD2
j_gene: TRBJ2-5
v_gene: TRBV19
abundance: .
CDR3nt: TGTGCCAGTAGCCAACTAGCGGGAGTAAGGGAGACCCAGTACTTC
CDR3aa: CASSQLAGVRETQYF

d_gene: TRBD2
j_gene: TRBJ2-1
v_gene: TRBV2
abundance: .
CDR3nt: TGTGCCAGCAGTGAATCCCTAGCGGCCTACAATGAGCAGTTCTTC
CDR3aa: CASSESLAAYNEQFF

d_gene: .
j_gene: TRBJ1-4
v_gene: TRBV27
abundance: .
CDR3nt: TGTGCCAGCAGTTTATGGGGGGGTGTGGATGAAAAACTGTTTTTT
CDR3aa: CASSLWGGVDEKLFF

d_gene: TRBD2
j_gene: TRBJ2-4
v_gene: TRBV18
abundance: .
CDR3nt: TGTGCCAGCTCACCCCTAAGCGGGACTCTAGCCAAAAACATTCAGTACTTC
CDR3aa: CASSPLSGTLAKNIQYF

d_gene: .
j_gene: TRBJ1-2
v_gene: TRBV5-4
abundance: .
CDR3nt: TGTGCCAGCAGCTTGGTAGGGACAACCTACGAGGGCTACACCTTC
CDR3aa: CASSLVGTTYEGYTF

d_gene: .
j_gene: TRBJ2-1
v_gene: TRBV9
abundance: .
CDR3nt: TGTGCCAGCAGCGGCAAACAGGGCCACTCCTACAATGAGCAGTTCTTC
CDR3aa: CASSGKQGHSYNEQFF

d_gene: .
j_gene: TRBJ2-7
v_gene: TRBV5-1
abundance: .
CDR3nt: TGCGCCAGCAGCTTGGGTGCGGATATTTCTTACGAGCAGTACTTC
CDR3aa: CASSLGADISYEQYF

d_gene: .
j_gene: TRBJ2-7
v_gene: TRBV5-6
abundance: .
CDR3nt: TGTGCCAGCAGCTCTGATAGCGGCTCCTACGAGCAGTACTTC
CDR3aa: CASSSDSGSYEQYF

d_gene: .
j_gene: TRBJ1-4
v_gene: TRBV9
abundance: .
CDR3nt: TGTGCCAGCAGCGTAGGTGTAATTACTAATGAAAAACTGTTTTTT
CDR3aa: CASSVGVITNEKLFF

d_gene: .
j_gene: TRBJ1-6
v_gene: TRBV10-2
abundance: .
CDR3nt: TGCGCCAGTTTGGAGGGTAGACATTCACCCCTCCACTTT
CDR3aa: CASLEGRHSPLHF

d_gene: .
j_gene: TRBJ1-4
v_gene: TRBV29-1
abundance: .
CDR3nt: TGCAGCGTTGAAGATCGAAAGGGGACAACTAATGAAAAACTGTTTTTT
CDR3aa: CSVEDRKGTTNEKLFF

d_gene: TRBD1
j_gene: TRBJ1-1
v_gene: TRBV3-1/TRBV3-2
abundance: .
CDR3nt: TGTGCCAGTTTCAGACAGGGGGGAACTGAAGCTTTCTTT
CDR3aa: CASFRQGGTEAFF

d_gene: .
j_gene: TRBJ2-3
v_gene: TRBV10-1
abundance: .
CDR3nt: TGCGCCAGCAGTGAGTCCGTAGCGGCTAGCACAGATACGCAGTATTTT
CDR3aa: CASSESVAASTDTQYF

d_gene: TRBD1
j_gene: TRBJ2-6
v_gene: TRBV2
abundance: .
CDR3nt: TGTGCCAGCAGTCCCGGGACAGCGAGCTCTGGGGCCAACGTCCTGACTTTC
CDR3aa: CASSPGTASSGANVLTF

d_gene: .
j_gene: TRBJ1-1
v_gene: TRBV7-9
abundance: .
CDR3nt: TGTGCCAGCAGCGTTGCACTAACGAACACTGAAGCTTTCTTT
CDR3aa: CASSVALTNTEAFF